Presented here are 2 T cell receptor beta chains from one specimen sequenced in a study of blood T cells in healthy people across ages. Through a sample-barcoded 5' primer and a J-beta primer mix, a second PCR was run for roughly 6 to 11 cycles. From the 5' RACE reads, TCRdb called clonotypes with MiXCR, one entry per CDR3 protein. The table records about 800,000 distinct CDR3 sequences, about 47% of them present only once. The sample was blood. All receptors derive from an elderly man in good health.

The V call is TRBV10-3, the J call TRBJ2-5; 8 nucleotides match TRBD2. The CDR3 covers 16 residues. CDR1 and CDR2 (germline): ENHRY, SYGVKD. After removal of 4 bases from V and 2 bases from J, the junction contained 9 bases not matched to a gene. For the CDR3, the DNA is TGTGCCATCAGTGTTACGATCGCGGGGGGACAAGAGACCCAGTACTTC. It yields the protein CAISVTIAGGQETQYF.

This chain connects TRBV4-2 to TRBJ2-5, with D possibly TRBD2 on 6 matching bases. Looked up from germline, CDR1 is LGHNA and CDR2 is YNFKEQ. Trimming removed 0 bases from V and 11 bases from J, with 22 bases in between. There are 16 residues in the CDR3. DNA of the CDR3: TGTGCCAGCAGCCAAGATAATAGCGGTCCGCACAATGAGCAGTACTTC. Translated, it gives CASSQDNSGPHNEQYF.